Here is one T cell receptor (beta chain) with its context. Profiled with immunoSEQ multiplex PCR; TCRdb holds only in-frame clones, not every one. The sample lists some 460,000 clones, roughly 87% occurring once. The data stem from a study of blood T cell repertoires in COVID-19. CDR1 is MNHEY, CDR2 SVGAGI, per germline. V shed 6 bases, J shed 13 bases, and the junction held 9 bases outside the gene matches. The CDR3 is 13 residues long. The chain is built from TRBV6-5 and TRBJ1-6; 7 bases agree with TRBD1. The receptor was derived from a woman in her late teens or twenties who had recovered from COVID-19. The sample taken for sequencing was PBMCs or T cells enriched from blood (not recorded which). CDR3 in DNA: TGTGCCAGCAGACGGGACAGCCAGGGGCCCCTCCACTTT. Translation: CASRRDSQGPLHF.